The following is a T cell receptor (beta chain) sequence with its context. Its antigen is as yet unknown. Its ends do not fully match the called genes, so a read error is possible. These data belong to a study of tumor and adjacent non-tumor tissue in lung cancer. In the study overall: On average, productive TCRbeta reads reached a few million per sample. Regarding the study as a whole: Tumor tissue had significantly higher TCR diversity than normal lung.

No cell sorting was done before RNA was extracted from the tissue. This non-tumor lung sample came from over 3 cm beyond the tumor edge. Three rounds of nested PCR, following a modified ARM-PCR protocol, produced the TCRbeta library. MiXCR, run by TCRdb on the multiplex PCR reads, gives a single entry per CDR3 protein. The data show 50,000 to 60,000 distinct CDR3 sequences, about 70% seen once. CDR1 SGHDN and CDR2 FVKESK come from the germline V gene. The CDR3 has 14 residues. This chain uses TRBV14 with TRBJ2-2; D could derive from TRBD1 or TRBD2 (5 bases each). This clonotype was sampled from a woman aged 55-69 years with non-small cell lung cancer. Sample: distant non-tumor lung tissue. CDR3 coding DNA: TGTGCTAGCAGCTTTATCATAGGGGCCGGGGAGCTATTTTTT. It specifies CASSFIIGAGELFF.